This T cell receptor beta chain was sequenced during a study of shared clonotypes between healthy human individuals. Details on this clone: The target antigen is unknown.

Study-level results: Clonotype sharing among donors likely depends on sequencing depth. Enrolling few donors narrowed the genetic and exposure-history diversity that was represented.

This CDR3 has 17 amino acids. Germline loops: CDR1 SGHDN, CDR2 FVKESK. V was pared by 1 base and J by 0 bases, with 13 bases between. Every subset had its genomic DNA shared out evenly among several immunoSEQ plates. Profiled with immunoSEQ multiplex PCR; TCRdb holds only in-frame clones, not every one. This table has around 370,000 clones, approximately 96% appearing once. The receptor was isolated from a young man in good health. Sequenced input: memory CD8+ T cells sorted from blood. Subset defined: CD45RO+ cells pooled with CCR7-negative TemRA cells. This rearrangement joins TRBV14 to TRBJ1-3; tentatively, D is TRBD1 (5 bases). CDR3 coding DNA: TGTGCCAGCAGCCAAGGGACATTACTCTTCTCTGGAAACACCATATATTTT. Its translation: CASSQGTLLFSGNTIYF.